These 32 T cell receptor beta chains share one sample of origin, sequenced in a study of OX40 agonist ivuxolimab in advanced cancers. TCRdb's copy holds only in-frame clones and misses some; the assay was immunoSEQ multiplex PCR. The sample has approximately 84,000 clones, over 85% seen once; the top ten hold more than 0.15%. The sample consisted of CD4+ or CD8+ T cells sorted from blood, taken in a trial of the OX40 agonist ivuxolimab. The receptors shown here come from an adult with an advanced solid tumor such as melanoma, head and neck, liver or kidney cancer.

The CDR3 loop reads CASGPGSGELFF. In nucleotides, the CDR3 is TGTGCCAGCGGGCCCGGATCCGGGGAGCTGTTTTTT. The V call is TRBV11-3, the J call TRBJ2-2; no firm D call. CDR1 is SGHNT and CDR2 is YENEEA in the germline V gene. V dropped 8 bases and J dropped 6 bases, with 10 bases sitting between them. This CDR3 region has 12 residues.

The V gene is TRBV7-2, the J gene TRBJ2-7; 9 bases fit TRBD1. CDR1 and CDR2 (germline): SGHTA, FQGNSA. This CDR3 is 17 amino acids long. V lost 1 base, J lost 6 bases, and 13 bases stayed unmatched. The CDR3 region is CASSLGGSGDRASEQYF. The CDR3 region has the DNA TGTGCCAGCAGCTTAGGAGGTTCGGGGGACAGGGCAAGCGAGCAGTACTTC.

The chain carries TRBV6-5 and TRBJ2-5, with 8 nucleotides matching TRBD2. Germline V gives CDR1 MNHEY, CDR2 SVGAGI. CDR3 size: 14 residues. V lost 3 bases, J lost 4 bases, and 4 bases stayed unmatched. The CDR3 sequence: CASSYAGGRETQYF. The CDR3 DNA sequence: TGTGCCAGCAGTTATGCGGGGGGACGAGAGACCCAGTACTTC.

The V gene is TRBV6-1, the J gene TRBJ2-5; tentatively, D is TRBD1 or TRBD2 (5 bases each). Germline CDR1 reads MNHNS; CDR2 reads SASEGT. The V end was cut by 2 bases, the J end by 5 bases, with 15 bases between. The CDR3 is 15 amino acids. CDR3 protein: CASSEQGVYGETQYF. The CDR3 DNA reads TGTGCCAGCAGTGAACAGGGAGTGTACGGGGAGACCCAGTACTTC.

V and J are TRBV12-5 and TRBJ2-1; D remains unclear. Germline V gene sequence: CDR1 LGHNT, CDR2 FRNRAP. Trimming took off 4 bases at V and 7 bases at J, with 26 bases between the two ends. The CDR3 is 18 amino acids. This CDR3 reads CASGSASQASPWVNEQFF. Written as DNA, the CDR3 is TGTGCTAGTGGTTCCGCCTCCCAGGCCTCCCCGTGGGTAAATGAGCAGTTCTTC.

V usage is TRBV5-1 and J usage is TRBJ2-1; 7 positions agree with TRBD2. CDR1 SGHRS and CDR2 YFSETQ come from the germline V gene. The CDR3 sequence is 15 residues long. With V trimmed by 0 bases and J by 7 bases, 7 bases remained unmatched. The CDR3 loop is CASSLVTSSGNEQFF. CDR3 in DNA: TGCGCCAGCAGCTTGGTGACTAGCTCAGGGAATGAGCAGTTCTTC.

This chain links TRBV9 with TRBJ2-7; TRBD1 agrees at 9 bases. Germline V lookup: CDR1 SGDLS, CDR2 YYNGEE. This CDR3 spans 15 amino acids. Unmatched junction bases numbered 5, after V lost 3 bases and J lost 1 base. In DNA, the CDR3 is TGTGCCAGCAGCGAACAGGGGGCGTTTTCCTACGAGCAGTACTTC. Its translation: CASSEQGAFSYEQYF.

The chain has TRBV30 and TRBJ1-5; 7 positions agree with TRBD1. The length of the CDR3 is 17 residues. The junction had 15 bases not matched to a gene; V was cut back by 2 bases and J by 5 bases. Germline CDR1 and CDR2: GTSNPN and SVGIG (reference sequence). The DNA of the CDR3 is TGTGCCTGGAGTCCTCCCCCCGACAGGGATGGCGATCAGCCCCAGCATTTT. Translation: CAWSPPPDRDGDQPQHF.

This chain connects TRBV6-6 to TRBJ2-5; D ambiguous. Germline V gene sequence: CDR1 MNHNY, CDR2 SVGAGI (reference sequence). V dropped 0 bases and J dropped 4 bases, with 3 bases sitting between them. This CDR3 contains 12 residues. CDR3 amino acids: CASSYSPETQYF. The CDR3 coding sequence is TGTGCCAGCAGTTACTCCCCAGAGACCCAGTACTTC.

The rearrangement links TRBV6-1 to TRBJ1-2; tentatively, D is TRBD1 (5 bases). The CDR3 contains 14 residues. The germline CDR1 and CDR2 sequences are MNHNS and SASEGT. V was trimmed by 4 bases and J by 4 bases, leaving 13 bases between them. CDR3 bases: TGTGCCAGCAGTGTGGGGGGGTTTGGCTATGGCTACACCTTC. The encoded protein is CASSVGGFGYGYTF.

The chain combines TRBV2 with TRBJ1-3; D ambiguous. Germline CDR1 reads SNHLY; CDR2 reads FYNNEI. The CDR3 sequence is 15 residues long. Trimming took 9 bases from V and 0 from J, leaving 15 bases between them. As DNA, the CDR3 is TGTGCCAGTAAAGAAGTGGGGAGCTCTGGAAACACCATATATTTT. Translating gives CASKEVGSSGNTIYF.

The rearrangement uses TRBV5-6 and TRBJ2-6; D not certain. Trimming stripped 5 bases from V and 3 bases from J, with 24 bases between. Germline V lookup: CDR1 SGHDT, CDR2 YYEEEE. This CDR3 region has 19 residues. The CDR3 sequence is CASSPVLGGWNSGANVLTF. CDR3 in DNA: TGTGCCAGCAGTCCCGTTCTTGGCGGCTGGAATAGTGGGGCCAACGTCCTGACTTTC.

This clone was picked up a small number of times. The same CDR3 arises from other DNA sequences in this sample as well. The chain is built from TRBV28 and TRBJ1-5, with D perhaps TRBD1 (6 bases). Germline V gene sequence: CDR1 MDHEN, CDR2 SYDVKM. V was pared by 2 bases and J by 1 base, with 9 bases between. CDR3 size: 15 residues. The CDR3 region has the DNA TGTGCCAGCAGTTTAGGGGGACACAGCAATCAGCCCCAGCATTTT. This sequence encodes CASSLGGHSNQPQHF.

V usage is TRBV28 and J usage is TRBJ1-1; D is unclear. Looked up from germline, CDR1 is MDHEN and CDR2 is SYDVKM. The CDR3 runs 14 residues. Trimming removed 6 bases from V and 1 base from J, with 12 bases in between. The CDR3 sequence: CASSPPLGNTEAFF. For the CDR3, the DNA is TGTGCCAGCAGCCCCCCCCTAGGGAACACTGAAGCTTTCTTT.

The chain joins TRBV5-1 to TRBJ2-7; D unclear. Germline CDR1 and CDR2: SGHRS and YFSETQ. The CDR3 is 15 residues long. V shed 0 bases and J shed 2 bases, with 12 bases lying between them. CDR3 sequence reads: CASSLAGSLTYEQYF. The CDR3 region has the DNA TGCGCCAGCAGCTTGGCTGGCAGCCTCACCTACGAGCAGTACTTC.

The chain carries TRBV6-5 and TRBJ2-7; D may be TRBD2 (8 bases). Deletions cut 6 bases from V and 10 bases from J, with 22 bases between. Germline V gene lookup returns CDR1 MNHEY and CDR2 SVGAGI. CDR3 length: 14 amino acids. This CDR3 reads CASSQGQRAGGQYF. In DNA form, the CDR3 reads TGTGCCAGCAGCCAGGGACAGCGGGCGGGGGGACAGTACTTC.

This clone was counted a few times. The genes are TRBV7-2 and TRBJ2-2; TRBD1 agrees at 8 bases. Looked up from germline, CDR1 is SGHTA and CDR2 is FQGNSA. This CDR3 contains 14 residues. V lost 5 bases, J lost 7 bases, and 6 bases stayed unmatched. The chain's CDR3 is CASSQGAGIGELFF. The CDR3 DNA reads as TGTGCCAGCAGCCAGGGGGCGGGTATCGGGGAGCTGTTTTTT.

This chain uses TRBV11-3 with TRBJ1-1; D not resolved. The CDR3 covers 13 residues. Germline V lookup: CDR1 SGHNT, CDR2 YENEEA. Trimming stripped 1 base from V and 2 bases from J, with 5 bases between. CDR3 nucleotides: TGTGCCAGCAGCTTAGGGGCTAACACTGAAGCTTTCTTT. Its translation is CASSLGANTEAFF.

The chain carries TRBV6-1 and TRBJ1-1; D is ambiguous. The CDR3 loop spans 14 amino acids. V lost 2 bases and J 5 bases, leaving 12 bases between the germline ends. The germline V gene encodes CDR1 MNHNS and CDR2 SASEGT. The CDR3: CASSESFRQTEAFF. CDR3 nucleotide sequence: TGTGCCAGCAGTGAATCATTCAGGCAGACTGAAGCTTTCTTT.

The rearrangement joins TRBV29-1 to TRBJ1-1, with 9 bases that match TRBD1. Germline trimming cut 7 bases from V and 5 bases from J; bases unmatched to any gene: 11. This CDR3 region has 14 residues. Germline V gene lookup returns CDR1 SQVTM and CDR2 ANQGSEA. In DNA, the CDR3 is TGCAGCGCCCCACCCGGACAGGGGAGTACTGAAGCTTTCTTT. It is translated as CSAPPGQGSTEAFF.

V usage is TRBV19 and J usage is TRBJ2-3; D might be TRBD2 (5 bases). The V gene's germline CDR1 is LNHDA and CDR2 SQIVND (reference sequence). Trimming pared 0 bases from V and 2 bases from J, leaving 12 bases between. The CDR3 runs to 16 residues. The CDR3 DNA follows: TGTGCCAGTAGTATAGAGCCAGCCGGACTCACAGATACGCAGTATTTT. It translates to CASSIEPAGLTDTQYF.

This CDR3 reads CASSPPAGGSLSKNIQYF. The CDR3 DNA is TGCGCCAGCAGCCCCCCCGCCGGGGGGTCCCTTAGCAAAAACATTCAGTACTTC. The chain uses TRBV5-1 and TRBJ2-4; 7 bases line up with TRBD2. Germline CDR1 and CDR2: SGHRS and YFSETQ. CDR3 length: 18 residues. The ends lost 4 bases at V and 3 bases at J; junction bases unmatched: 16.

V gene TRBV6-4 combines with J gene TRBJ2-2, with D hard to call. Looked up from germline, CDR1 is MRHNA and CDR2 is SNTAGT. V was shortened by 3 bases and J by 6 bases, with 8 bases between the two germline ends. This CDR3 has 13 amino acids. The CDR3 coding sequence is TGTGCCAGCAGTGAAGCCAACTCCGGGGAGCTGTTTTTT. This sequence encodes CASSEANSGELFF.

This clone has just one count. The CDR3 sequence: CASSLSLGTIYF. CDR3 bases: TGTGCCAGCAGCCTAAGTCTAGGCACCATATATTTT. The chain joins TRBV13 to TRBJ1-3; D is uncertain. The germline CDR1 and CDR2 sequences are PRHDT and FYEKMQ (reference sequence). This CDR3 is 12 amino acids long. V lost 5 bases, J lost 9 bases, and 11 bases lay in between.

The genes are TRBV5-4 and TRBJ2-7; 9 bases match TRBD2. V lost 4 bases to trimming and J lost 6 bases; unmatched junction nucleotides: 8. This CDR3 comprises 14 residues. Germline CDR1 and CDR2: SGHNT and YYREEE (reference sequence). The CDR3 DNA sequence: TGTGCCAGCAGCCAAGCGGGAGGTGGTTCCGAGCAGTACTTC. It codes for CASSQAGGGSEQYF.

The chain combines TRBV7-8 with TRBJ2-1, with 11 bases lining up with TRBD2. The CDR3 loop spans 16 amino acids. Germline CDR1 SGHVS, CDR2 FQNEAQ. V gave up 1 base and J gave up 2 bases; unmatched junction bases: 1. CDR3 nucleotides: TGTGCCAGCAGCTTAGTGACTAGCGGGGCCTACAATGAGCAGTTCTTC. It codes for CASSLVTSGAYNEQFF.

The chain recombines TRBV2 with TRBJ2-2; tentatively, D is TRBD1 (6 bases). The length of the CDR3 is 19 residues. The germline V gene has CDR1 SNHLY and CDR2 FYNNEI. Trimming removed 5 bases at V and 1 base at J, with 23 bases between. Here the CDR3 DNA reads TGTGCCAGCAGTCATAAGGAAGGACACCCGGGACAGAACACCGGGGAGCTGTTTTTT. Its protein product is CASSHKEGHPGQNTGELFF.

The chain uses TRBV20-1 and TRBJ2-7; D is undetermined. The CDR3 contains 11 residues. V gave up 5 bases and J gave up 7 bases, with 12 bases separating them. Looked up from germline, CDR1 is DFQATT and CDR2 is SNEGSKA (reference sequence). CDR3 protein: CSAEEVREQYF. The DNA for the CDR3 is TGCAGTGCTGAGGAAGTCCGGGAGCAGTACTTC.

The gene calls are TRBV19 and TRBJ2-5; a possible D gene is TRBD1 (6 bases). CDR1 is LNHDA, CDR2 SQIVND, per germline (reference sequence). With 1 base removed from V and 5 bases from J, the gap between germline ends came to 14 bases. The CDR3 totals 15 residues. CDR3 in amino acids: CASSIARTRGETQYF. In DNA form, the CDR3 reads TGTGCCAGTAGTATAGCCCGGACAAGGGGGGAGACCCAGTACTTC.

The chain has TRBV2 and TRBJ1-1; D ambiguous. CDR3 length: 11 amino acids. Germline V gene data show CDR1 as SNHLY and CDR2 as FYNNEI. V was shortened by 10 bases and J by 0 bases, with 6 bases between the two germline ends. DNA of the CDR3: TGTGCCACCCGTGTGAACACTGAAGCTTTCTTT. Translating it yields CATRVNTEAFF.

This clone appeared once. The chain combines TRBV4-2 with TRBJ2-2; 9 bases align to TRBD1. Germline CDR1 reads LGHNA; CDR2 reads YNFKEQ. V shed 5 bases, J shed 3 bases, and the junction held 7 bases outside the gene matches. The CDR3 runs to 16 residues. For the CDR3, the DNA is TGTGCCAGCAGCTTAACAGGGGGCTTGGACACCGGGGAGCTGTTTTTT. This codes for CASSLTGGLDTGELFF.

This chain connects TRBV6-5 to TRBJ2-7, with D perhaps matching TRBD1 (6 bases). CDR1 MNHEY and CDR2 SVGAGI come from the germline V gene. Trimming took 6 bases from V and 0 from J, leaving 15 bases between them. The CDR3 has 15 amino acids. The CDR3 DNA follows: TGTGCCAGCAGCCATGACAGGAAGTACTCCTACGAGCAGTACTTC. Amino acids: CASSHDRKYSYEQYF.